This T cell receptor beta chain was identified in a study of beta chain features in type 1 diabetes. General study results and limits: Type 1 diabetes patients showed a moderate but significant shortening of TCRB CDR3s in all four CD4+ subsets.

Details on this clone: Its antigen is not identified.

The sequenced template was cDNA made from the entire isolated RNA. Libraries were prepared by immunoSEQ multiplex PCR; TCRdb keeps only in-frame clonotypes and omits some of them. The sample has 330,000 or so clones, 15% to 20% seen once; the top ten hold 0.044%. Germline CDR1 is SGHVS and CDR2 is FNYEAQ. The CDR3 sequence is 14 residues long. Unmatched junction bases numbered 3, after V lost 3 bases and J lost 4 bases. Sequencing was carried out using naive CD4+ T cells from blood. This clonotype was obtained from a woman aged 18-29 years in good health. The gene calls are TRBV7-6 and TRBJ2-3, with 8 bases fitting TRBD2. The CDR3 bases are TGTGCCAGCAGCTTCGCGACTAGCGCAGATACGCAGTATTTT. Translating it yields CASSFATSADTQYF.